In its sample, the clone carrying this TCR beta chain was seen many times. Its specificity is unknown. The sample originates from a study of response to subunit inactivated influenza vaccine. MiXCR was run by TCRdb on the RT-PCR reads, yielding one entry per CDR3 protein. The sample contains some 500,000 distinct CDR3 sequences, roughly 13% of which appear only once. V was clipped by 0 bases and J by 5 bases; unmatched bases: 13. Germline-derived CDR1 and CDR2 are DFQATT and SNEGSKA (reference sequence). The CDR3 has 16 amino acids. Study observations and caveats: Few new T cells, the authors suggested, are recruited by each seasonal influenza vaccination.

Sequences were derived from PBMCs from blood, sampled roughly 45 days after vaccination. The genes are TRBV20-1 and TRBJ2-7; 7 bases agree with TRBD2. This TCR derives from a man in his forties or fifties who received an inactivated influenza vaccine. The CDR3 region has the DNA TGCAGTGCTAGAGATTTCTTGGCGGGAGAGGATGACGAGCAGTACTTC. Translation: CSARDFLAGEDDEQYF.